This T cell receptor beta chain is drawn from a study of T cell therapy product for transplant patients (dated by TCRdb to the late 2010s). Turning to the overall study: The wider healthy donor group was composed of around 19 individuals (approximately 10 male and 9 female) aged roughly 23 to 90 years in Berlin, Germany. The expansion media contained either IL-7 and IL-15 at approximately 9.7 ng/ml or IL-2 at around 50 U/ml. The TCRbeta repertoire analysis of rapamycin-treated and untreated products included n = 3 healthy donors. To assess clonal composition, the TCRbeta repertoires of CMV-specific T-cell products grown with and without rapamycin from the same donors were compared. Using CMV as the model virus, the study developed a next-generation autologous adoptive antiviral T-cell product for immunosuppressed solid organ transplant patients.

The label this sample carries indicates: around 20 nM rapamycin added during CMV-specific T-cell product expansion (Rapa-TCP). Judged against the paper, the specimen's label conveys: CMVpp65/IE-1-reactive T cells enriched by IFNgamma capture and expanded in vitro. PBMCs were stimulated for under seven hours with overlapping CMV pp65 and IE-1 peptide pools, each applied at roughly 0.45 ug/ml. IFNgamma-producing CMV-stimulated cells were positively selected with the IFNgamma Secretion Assay-Cell Enrichment and Detection Kit (Miltenyi Biotec). For 20 to 25 days, enriched IFNgamma+ cells were cultured with irradiated autologous feeders along with either IL-7/IL-15 or IL-2. To provide enough cells for different cell sorting steps, buffy coats were used from about 15% of the 19 healthy donors. Peripheral blood mononuclear cells were isolated by Biocoll density gradient centrifugation. Healthy donor buffy coats were obtained from DRK.

What the work shows at the level of the full study, not this receptor alone: According to the authors' suggestion, the increased clonal diversity in Rapa-TCPs may reflect the survival of low-frequency clones and the preferential expansion of central memory T cells. A more diverse, less clonal TCRbeta repertoire and a greater number of distinct clones were observed in rapamycin-treated products than in untreated products. Paired products from the same donor shared many clones, whereas repertoires from different donors showed no overlap. Approximately 64% of the repertoire was covered by the top 10 clones in rapamycin-treated products, versus about 91% in untreated products.

As encoded in the germline V gene, CDR1 is SGHTA while CDR2 is FQGTGA. Inclusive of the bounding cysteine and phenylalanine, the CDR3 is 13 residues long. Just CDR3 DNA is preserved here, 39 bases in frame from base 1. The V and J ends are trimmed by 3 bases and 4 bases, leaving 4 bases between them. Genomic DNA was extracted using an AllPrep DNA/RNA Kit, and TCRbeta CDR3 regions were amplified using the immunoSEQ hsTCRb Kit. In the paper's pipeline: In-frame CDR3 nucleotide sequences without stop codons were defined as productive rearrangements and were analyzed in immunoSEQ Analyzer 3.0. Sample overlap was measured using the Morisita index, while clonality was calculated from productive entropy normalized to the number of productive rearrangements. TCRdb stores this immuneACCESS table with in-frame sequences only. Part of the clones is absent; in the studies checked, under half of the shortfall reflects unresolved V genes, and no reason is known for the rest. V and J calls plus clone size are reproduced from that table; the DNA served to infer D and trimming. The sample table shows 1,100 or so clones, and around 42% are seen once. In total, the top ten clones hold around 34% of the sample.

This clone is termed large (0.1 to 1%). Its specific antigen is unknown. No per-base quality is available; no much larger clone lies one base away. Recombination linked TRBV7-3 to TRBJ1-6; there is no confident call for the D gene. This sequence was found in an adult in good health. Material: a sorted cell population cultured from PBMCs. The encoded CDR3 is CASSLDYNSPLHF. The bases read TGTGCCAGCAGCTTGGATTATAATTCACCCCTCCACTTT. The reference TRBV7-3 and TRBJ1-6 proteins fill in what lies around the CDR3, so the full variable domain reads GAGVSQTPSNKVTEKGKYVELRCDPISGHTALYWYRQSLGQGPEFLIYFQGTGAADDSGLPNDRFFAVRPEGSVSTLKIQRTERGDSAVYLCASSLDYNSPLHFGNGTRLTVT.